This T cell receptor beta chain came from a study of blood T cell repertoires in COVID-19. In its sample, this clone was seen a few times. Under the authors' procedure: Amplification of reference gene primers provided the estimated nucleated cell counts. Assay used: immunoSEQ multiplex PCR; TCRdb lists only in-frame clones, some missing. V, J and clone size are those of that table, while D and trimming were read from the DNA. Of 200,000 to 250,000 clones in the sample, 80% to 90% were seen once. In germline, CDR1 is GTSNPN, CDR2 SVGIG (reference sequence). The ends were cut back, 4 bases at V and 10 bases at J, with 11 bases in the middle. The CDR3 has 12 residues.

The chain joins TRBV30 to TRBJ1-6; D is unresolved. The source is a man aged 25 to 40 who had recovered from COVID-19. The sequenced sample was peripheral blood. CDR3 in amino acids: CAWTDMGSPLHF. In DNA, the CDR3 is TGTGCCTGGACCGATATGGGCTCACCCCTCCACTTT. The full variable domain, rest sourced from reference TRBV30 and TRBJ1-6, is SQTIHQWPATLVQPVGSPLSLECTVEGTSNPNLYWYRQAAGRGLQLLFYSVGIGQISSEVPQNLSASRPQDRQFILSSKKLLLSDSGFYLCAWTDMGSPLHFGNGTRLTVT.